This T cell receptor beta chain was profiled in a study of beta chain features in type 1 diabetes. The CDR3 totals 14 residues. V lost 4 bases to trimming and J lost 6 bases, with 15 bases between them. CDR1 and CDR2 from the germline V gene are MDHEN and SYDVKM. Study-wide results and caveats: Moderate but significant shortening of TCRB CDR3s was recorded in all four CD4+ subsets from Type 1 diabetes patients.

Expressed TCRB transcripts got sequenced, as all isolated RNA was reverse transcribed. Produced via immunoSEQ multiplex PCR; TCRdb's table is partial and in-frame only. Of roughly 350,000 clones listed, around 10% were seen once; the top ten hold about 0.6%. A remark on this clone: Its matching antigen is unknown.

The specimen was central memory CD4+ T cells from blood. This TCR was recovered from a man aged 25 to 45 with type 1 diabetes. This rearrangement joins TRBV28 to TRBJ2-5, with D perhaps being TRBD1 or TRBD2 (6 bases each). CDR3 coding DNA: TGTGCCAGCAGTTCGGGACGGGGGCAGCAGACCCAGTACTTC. This encodes CASSSGRGQQTQYF.